These 3 T cell receptor beta chains were sequenced from one sample in a study of T cell responses to AZD1222 COVID-19 vaccine. Profiled with immunoSEQ multiplex PCR; TCRdb holds only in-frame clones, not every one. The profile shows around 77,000 clones, around 86% of them singletons. The sample was peripheral blood, taken on day 0 of AZD1222 vaccination. These receptors originate from an adult in good health.

The chain recombines TRBV11-2 with TRBJ1-2, with unresolved D. V lost 0 bases and J lost 7, with 9 bases in between. This CDR3 spans 13 amino acids. Per germline, CDR1 SGHAT and CDR2 FQNNGV. Here the CDR3 DNA reads TGTGCCAGCAGCTTAGACCCTTCCGGTGGCTACACCTTC. Translated: CASSLDPSGGYTF. The full variable domain, with the rest looked up from reference TRBV11-2 and TRBJ1-2, is EAGVAQSPRYKIIEKRQSVAFWCNPISGHATLYWYQQILGQGPKLLIQFQNNGVVDDSQLPKDRFSAERLKGVDSTLKIQPAKLEDSAVYLCASSLDPSGGYTFGSGTRLTVV.

The chain joins TRBV9 to TRBJ1-6; 10 bases fit TRBD1. Germline V CDR1 and CDR2: SGDLS, YYNGEE. The V segment lost 1 base and the J segment 8 bases; nucleotides outside the gene matches: 6. The CDR3 is made up of 16 amino acids. The CDR3: CASSVIAGQGDSPLHF. The CDR3 region has the DNA TGTGCCAGCAGCGTAATTGCTGGACAGGGGGATTCACCCCTCCACTTT.

The CDR3 here is CASSPGHNSGANVLTF. The CDR3 DNA follows: TGTGCCAGCAGCCCGGGACACAACTCTGGGGCCAACGTCCTGACTTTC. This chain joins TRBV7-9 and TRBJ2-6; D may be TRBD1 (6 bases). CDR1 SEHNR and CDR2 FQNEAQ come from the germline V gene (reference sequence). This CDR3 comprises 16 residues. V was trimmed by 5 bases and J by 0 bases, leaving 11 bases between them.